Detailed here is one T cell receptor (beta chain). TCRdb's copy holds only in-frame clones and misses some; the assay was immunoSEQ multiplex PCR. The sample carries tens of thousands of clones, approximately 78% recorded once. Trimming stripped 0 bases from V and 0 bases from J, with 6 bases between. CDR1 and CDR2 (germline): LNHNV, YYDKDF (reference sequence). The CDR3 is made up of 14 amino acids. The cohort excluded patients with autoimmune disease history or systemic immunosuppression. These data originate in a study of OX40 agonist ivuxolimab in advanced cancers. Source: CD4+ or CD8+ T cells sorted from blood, taken in a trial of the OX40 agonist ivuxolimab. The clonotype comes from an adult with an advanced solid tumor such as melanoma, head and neck, liver or kidney cancer. The chain links TRBV15 to TRBJ2-7; D remains unclear. CDR3 region: CATSRDRTSYEQYF. CDR3 DNA sequence: TGTGCCACCAGCAGAGATAGGACCTCCTACGAGCAGTACTTC.